This T cell receptor beta chain is from a study of blood T cell repertoires in COVID-19 (dated by TCRdb to about 2020). A note on the overall study: The collaborator samples originated in the United States, Italy and Spain and spanned the acute and convalescent phases of COVID-19. Subjects who had been exposed to COVID-19, were actively infected with it, or had recovered from it provided the deeply sampled blood TCRbeta repertoires that made up the dataset. HLA class I and class II types, where available, came from metadata supplied by the sample provider rather than from assay-based typing. A freely available public database, intended as a resource for researchers studying the immune response to SARS-CoV-2, is where the repertoires were released. The samples were drawn from two sources: the first 160 participants of the ongoing ImmuneRACE study, and 1,254 subjects contributed by 6 global collaborators. The material from the prospective study consisted of cDNA or gDNA derived from T cells, B-cell-depleted T cells, or PBMCs. The sample metadata nearly always contained a de-identified subject ID, COVID-19 status, age in years and sex.

A word on this clone: Its antigen has not been determined. No per-base quality is available; no much larger clone lies one base away.

The investigation overall reported the following: How much clinical and demographic metadata was included differed by source and by participant, and the metadata was provided uncurated.

TCRbeta CDR3 regions were amplified from genomic DNA using the immunoSEQ Assay, a bias-controlled multiplex PCR. Per the authors' processing: The number of nucleated cells in each sample was estimated by amplification of reference gene primers within the assay. To quantify the absolute abundance of each unique TCRbeta CDR3 rearrangement, sequence reads were collapsed and filtered. For each sample, productive Simpson clonality was calculated by taking the square root of Simpson's diversity index across productive rearrangements. Imported from immuneACCESS, the table was reduced by TCRdb to in-frame sequences with V and J called. These copies leave out some clones; in studies compared against another copy, an unresolved V gene accounts for under half, and the cause of the remainder is not known. V and J calls and clone size are copied from that table; D and trimming were computed from the DNA. In this sample the table shows around 100,000 clones, around 88% of which occur a single time. The ten largest account for about 3.2% of the sample.

The collaborating institutions used their own protocols to collect whole blood in K2EDTA tubes. For TCRbeta analysis, collaborators shipped samples as frozen whole blood, isolated PBMCs, or DNA extracted from either of those sample types. The material sequenced was peripheral blood. This TCR was recovered from a human donor in a cohort sampled during active COVID-19.

The CDR3 has the sequence CASSSRTGGHEQYF. The nucleotides are TGTGCCAGCAGCTCTAGGACAGGGGGCCACGAGCAGTACTTC. The rearrangement combines TRBV7-9 with TRBJ2-7; 11 bases in the junction line up with TRBD1. The CDR3 covers 14 residues, taking in both the cysteine and the phenylalanine. The retained sequence is limited to the CDR3, 42 bases, with the frame set at the first base. At the junction V is shortened by 4 bases and J by 5 bases; bases outside the gene matches: 4. The germline V gene encodes CDR1 SEHNR and CDR2 FQNEAQ (reference sequence).